Each of the 28 T cell receptor beta chains below was sequenced from the same sample in a study of T cell clonality in common variable immunodeficiency. Study-wide results and limits: In common variable immunodeficiency, TCR beta chains reportedly carried fewer deletions and N-nucleotide insertions.

Their antigens are not known. Clones were read by immunoSEQ multiplex PCR, and TCRdb kept only the in-frame ones, dropping some. The data show some 25,000 clones, with none appearing a single time. Sequencing was done on a sample of peripheral blood mononuclear cells. These receptors were taken from a human donor with common variable immunodeficiency.

About this clone itself: From the germline J gene comes the end of the CDR3, since the read stops 3 residues before it. The V gene is TRBV2, the J gene TRBJ1-2; 10 bases are a match to TRBD1. There are 15 residues in the CDR3. From germline, CDR1 is SNHLY and CDR2 FYNNEI. The sequenced CDR3 bases are TGTGCCAGCAGTGGTTCTAGAGGGGACAGGGGAGGC. This gives the protein CASSGSRGDRGG. The whole CDR3 protein reads CASSGSRGDRGGYTF.

This clone was seen only a few times. The chain's CDR3 is CAWSSWGDDRAGNTIYF. The part of the CDR3 DNA that was read is TGTGCCTGGAGTTCGTGGGGTGATGACAGGGCGGGAAACACC. The genes are TRBV30 and TRBJ1-3; TRBD1 agrees at 7 bases. The CDR3 end is not reached by the read, which stops 3 residues before it; the germline J gene fills it in. Trimming removed 2 bases from V and 4 bases from J; junction bases left unmatched: 14. Looked up from germline, CDR1 is GTSNPN and CDR2 is SVGIG (reference sequence). The CDR3 sequence is 17 residues long.

With regard to this clone: The read halts 3 residues ahead of the CDR3 end, with the missing end drawn from the germline J gene. The J gene is TRBJ1-2, the V gene TRBV7-8; weak D call: TRBD1 (5 bases). This CDR3 has 14 residues. V lost 3 bases to trimming and J lost 5 bases, with 13 bases between them. Germline V gives CDR1 SGHVS, CDR2 FQNEAQ. CDR3 sequence: CASSLGGPIYGYTF. The CDR3 DNA, read in part, is TGTGCCAGCAGCTTGGGGGGTCCTATTTATGGC.

In this sample, this clone turned up many times. The read ends 3 residues shy of where the CDR3 ends; the end is completed using the germline J gene. The chain links TRBV5-1 to TRBJ2-7, with TRBD2 matching 9 bases. Per germline, CDR1 SGHRS and CDR2 YFSETQ. This CDR3 comprises 14 residues. Losses at the gene ends were 2 bases for V and 5 bases for J; bases not matched to a gene: 5. The CDR3 protein is CASSLSGTSNEQYF. CDR3 DNA (partial): TGCGCCAGCAGCTTATCCGGGACTAGCAACGAG.

About this clone itself: The CDR3 end falls 3 residues outside the read, so it is completed with the germline J gene. This sequence joins TRBV19 and TRBJ1-2; 10 bases match TRBD1. V shed 5 bases, J shed 7 bases, and the junction held 7 bases outside the gene matches. This CDR3 spans 14 amino acids. In germline, CDR1 is LNHDA, CDR2 SQIVND (reference sequence). The chain's CDR3 is CASSARQGAGGYTF. The covered CDR3 bases are TGTGCCAGTAGTGCTCGACAGGGGGCAGGTGGC.

This clone was detected ten times or more. The CDR3 end lies 3 residues beyond the end of the read and is filled in from the germline J gene. The chain carries TRBV29-1 and TRBJ1-1; no clear D gene. V lost 2 bases and J 1 base, leaving 5 bases between the germline ends. Germline V gene data show CDR1 as SQVTM and CDR2 as ANQGSEA. The CDR3 contains 12 residues. Here the CDR3 reads CSVEKGNTEAFF. CDR3 DNA (partial): TGCAGCGTTGAAAAGGGGAACACTGAA.

Note on this clone: The read comes to an end 3 residues before the CDR3 does, leaving the germline J gene to fill in the end. This rearrangement joins TRBV29-1 to TRBJ2-5, with a weak D call TRBD2 (7 bases). The CDR3 spans 14 residues. V dropped 4 bases and J dropped 5 bases, with 17 bases sitting between them. The germline V gene encodes CDR1 SQVTM and CDR2 ANQGSEA. The covered CDR3 bases are TGCAGCGTTGGTTACGCGGGGGCTGGGGAGACC. Translating gives CSVGYAGAGET. The entire CDR3 reads CSVGYAGAGETQYF.

This clone was found a few times. Sequencing ends 3 residues short of the CDR3 end; the germline J gene provides the rest. The rearrangement uses TRBV19 and TRBJ2-5, with 8 nucleotides matching TRBD1. There are 14 residues in the CDR3. CDR1 is LNHDA and CDR2 is SQIVND in the germline V gene (reference sequence). J gave up 5 bases and V 5 bases, and 7 bases lay outside the gene matches. This CDR3 reads CASSLGQGWETQYF. The covered CDR3 bases are TGTGCCAGTAGTCTTGGACAGGGATGGGAGACC.

In this sample, this clone turned up a few times. The CDR3 is cut off 3 residues early in the read; its end comes from the germline J gene. This chain connects TRBV7-3 to TRBJ2-3; TRBD2 matches at 7 bases. Unmatched junction bases numbered 5, after V lost 2 bases and J lost 0 bases. The CDR3 runs 16 residues. CDR1 is SGHTA, CDR2 FQGTGA, per germline. The CDR3 bases that were read are TGTGCCAGCAGCTTATCATTGCGGGGGAGCACAGATACG. Amino acids: CASSLSLRGSTDT. The complete CDR3 sequence is CASSLSLRGSTDTQYF.

Worth noting for this clone: The read halts 3 residues ahead of the CDR3 end, with the missing end drawn from the germline J gene. The J gene is TRBJ2-3, the V gene TRBV2, with TRBD2 matching 11 bases. This CDR3 region has 18 residues. The junction had 13 bases not matched to a gene; V was cut back by 3 bases and J by 5 bases. Germline V lookup: CDR1 SNHLY, CDR2 FYNNEI. The CDR3 bases that were read are TGTGCCAGCAGTGATCCCGTGGGTAGCGGGAGGGCCCTAGATACG. Translation: CASSDPVGSGRALDT. The CDR3 reads in full as CASSDPVGSGRALDTQYF. Looking up the rest from reference TRBV2 and TRBJ2-3 gives the full variable domain: EPEVTQTPSHQVTQMGQEVILRCVPISNHLYFYWYRQILGQKVEFLVSFYNNEISEKSEIFDDQFSVERPDGSNFTLKIRSTKLEDSAMYFCASSDPVGSGRALDTQYFGPGTRLTVL.

Points on this clone: The missing CDR3 end, 3 residues past where the read stops, is filled in from the germline J gene. The chain combines TRBV2 with TRBJ1-2, with D maybe TRBD1 (5 bases). V lost 8 bases and J lost 4, with 14 bases in between. This CDR3 region has 13 residues. Germline CDR1 is SNHLY and CDR2 is FYNNEI. The sequenced CDR3 bases are TGTGCCAGCTGGGCTGCAGGGTTCTATGGC. Translated: CASWAAGFYG. From start to end, the CDR3 is CASWAAGFYGYTF.

This clone was seen more than once but under ten times. The missing CDR3 end, 3 residues past where the read stops, is filled in from the germline J gene. The chain uses TRBV7-2 and TRBJ1-2, with TRBD1 matching over 11 bases. The germline CDR1 and CDR2 sequences are SGHTA and FQGNSA. The ends lost 5 bases at V and 4 bases at J; junction bases unmatched: 3. This CDR3 spans 14 amino acids. The CDR3 reads CASSPGQGVYGYTF. The sequenced part of the CDR3 DNA is TGTGCCAGCAGCCCGGGACAGGGGGTCTATGGC.

This clone came up a few times. The read stops 3 residues short of the end of the CDR3; the missing end is completed from the germline J gene. The chain links TRBV7-9 to TRBJ1-6, with no clear D. CDR1 and CDR2 (germline): SEHNR, FQNEAQ (reference sequence). There are 15 residues in the CDR3. V was shortened by 1 base and J by 7 bases, with 11 bases between the two germline ends. The chain's CDR3 is CASSLDRGGNSPLHF. The DNA read from the CDR3 is TGTGCCAGCAGCTTAGATCGGGGAGGAAATTCACCC. The complete variable domain, with remaining parts taken from reference TRBV7-9 and TRBJ1-6, reads DTGVSQNPRHKITKRGQNVTFRCDPISEHNRLYWYRQTLGQGPEFLTYFQNEAQLEKSRLLSDRFSAERPKGSFSTLEIQRTEQGDSAMYLCASSLDRGGNSPLHFGNGTRLTVT.

This clone showed up many times. The sequence runs out 3 residues before the end of the CDR3; the remainder is reconstructed from the germline J gene. This rearrangement joins TRBV29-1 to TRBJ2-3; possible D gene TRBD1, 6 bases. CDR1 and CDR2 from the germline V gene are SQVTM and ANQGSEA. The CDR3 has 13 residues. V was cut by 3 bases and J by 0 bases, with 7 bases left in between. The sequenced part of the CDR3 DNA is TGCAGCGTTGATGGGGGCAGCACAGATACG. Translated: CSVDGGSTDT. The whole CDR3 sequence is CSVDGGSTDTQYF.

Note on this clone: Read data end 3 residues before the CDR3 end; the end is taken from the germline J gene. This sequence joins TRBV7-9 and TRBJ2-3, with 8 nucleotides matching TRBD1. The CDR3 spans 14 residues. V gave up 1 base and J gave up 7 bases; unmatched junction bases: 4. Germline CDR1 is SEHNR and CDR2 is FQNEAQ (reference sequence). The CDR3 bases that were read are TGTGCCAGCAGCTTAGGACAGGGGAGAAATACG. Translation: CASSLGQGRNT. The CDR3 reads in full as CASSLGQGRNTQYF. Full variable domain (missing parts from reference TRBV7-9 and TRBJ2-3): DTGVSQNPRHKITKRGQNVTFRCDPISEHNRLYWYRQTLGQGPEFLTYFQNEAQLEKSRLLSDRFSAERPKGSFSTLEIQRTEQGDSAMYLCASSLGQGRNTQYFGPGTRLTVL.

Remarks on this clone: From the germline J gene comes the end of the CDR3, since the read stops 3 residues before it. The chain employs TRBV7-9 and TRBJ2-1; TRBD1 matches 9 bases. Trimming cost V 5 bases and J 7 bases; bases outside gene matches: 6. The germline V gene encodes CDR1 SEHNR and CDR2 FQNEAQ (reference sequence). The CDR3 runs to 14 residues. CDR3 DNA (partial): TGTGCCAGCAGCCGGACAGGGGACGGGAATGAG. Translating it yields CASSRTGDGNE. In full, the CDR3 reads CASSRTGDGNEQFF. The variable domain in full, with the rest retrieved from reference TRBV7-9 and TRBJ2-1, is DTGVSQNPRHKITKRGQNVTFRCDPISEHNRLYWYRQTLGQGPEFLTYFQNEAQLEKSRLLSDRFSAERPKGSFSTLEIQRTEQGDSAMYLCASSRTGDGNEQFFGPGTRLTVL.

In its sample, this clone was seen a few times. The read gets to within 3 residues of the CDR3 end, and the germline J gene fills in the rest. The chain has TRBV19 and TRBJ1-6; TRBD1 matches at 8 bases. Germline-derived CDR1 and CDR2 are LNHDA and SQIVND (reference sequence). J was trimmed by 7 bases and V by 7 bases; bases with no gene match: 3. The CDR3 covers 13 residues. Partial CDR3 DNA: TGTGCCAGTACCACAGGGGGGAATTCACCC. Amino acid sequence: CASTTGGNSP. The complete CDR3 reads CASTTGGNSPLHF.

To note about this clone: Read coverage stops 3 residues before the CDR3 terminus; the germline J gene supplies the remainder. V is TRBV7-1 and J is TRBJ2-5; TRBD2 matches at 15 bases. TRBV7-1 is assigned to the ORF class and has an uncertain function. This CDR3 contains 20 residues. V shed 3 bases, J shed 5 bases, and the junction held 16 bases outside the gene matches. The covered CDR3 bases are TGTGCCAGCAGCTCGGGACTAGCGGGGGGCGTGTCGAGGGGTCGGGAGACC. Amino acids: CASSSGLAGGVSRGRET. In full, the CDR3 reads CASSSGLAGGVSRGRETQYF.

As to this clone: The observed sequence ends 3 residues before the CDR3 terminus, with the missing tail filled in from the germline J gene. V and J are TRBV5-1 and TRBJ1-1; D may be TRBD1 (6 bases). CDR3 length equals 14 residues. Germline assignment: CDR1 SGHRS and CDR2 YFSETQ. The CDR3 DNA, read in part, is TGCGCCAGCAGCTTGGCTCAGGGGCTGGGCGAA. Encoded protein: CASSLAQGLGE. The entire CDR3 sequence reads CASSLAQGLGEAFF.

This clone was observed many times. The read terminates 3 residues ahead of where the CDR3 ends, so the germline J gene completes it. The chain carries TRBV20-1 and TRBJ2-3, with TRBD1 identical over 9 bases. The trim removed 6 bases at V and 6 bases at J, leaving 10 bases unmatched. Germline V CDR1 and CDR2: DFQATT, SNEGSKA (reference sequence). The CDR3 extends over 14 amino acids. The CDR3 DNA, read in part, is TGCAGTGCCCCAACCGGGACAGGGTCCGATACG. Translating gives CSAPTGTGSDT. The CDR3, in full, reads CSAPTGTGSDTQYF.

This clone showed up just a few times. The CDR3 extends 3 residues past the end of the read, so its final part is completed from the germline J gene. The chain uses TRBV6-1 and TRBJ1-2; D gene uncertain. Germline-derived CDR1 and CDR2 are MNHNS and SASEGT. V was cut by 3 bases and J by 4 bases, with 6 bases left in between. There are 12 residues in the CDR3. Partial CDR3 DNA: TGTGCCAGCAGTGATGACTTCTATGGC. Translated, it gives CASSDDFYG. The whole CDR3 is CASSDDFYGYTF.

As to this clone: From the germline J gene comes the end of the CDR3, since the read stops 3 residues before it. This chain joins TRBV7-2 and TRBJ2-3; weak D call: TRBD2 (6 bases). Germline-derived CDR1 and CDR2 are SGHTA and FQGNSA. The CDR3 spans 14 residues. Trimming stripped 4 bases from V and 8 bases from J, with 16 bases between. CDR3 region: CASSSGLRVFTQYF. The sequenced CDR3 bases are TGTGCCAGCAGCTCGGGACTCAGGGTCTTTACG.

The table lists this clone with many counts. Coverage ceases 3 residues before the CDR3 finishes, and the germline J gene fills in the end. The genes are TRBV18 and TRBJ2-1; TRBD2 aligns across 7 bases. The trim removed 3 bases at V and 8 bases at J, leaving 1 base unmatched. Germline assignment: CDR1 KGHSH and CDR2 LQKENI. The CDR3 has 12 residues. The DNA read from the CDR3 is TGTGCCAGCTCACCGGGGGGGGATGAG. This encodes CASSPGGDE. The whole CDR3 reads CASSPGGDEQFF.

This clone was found many times. Relative to the germline gene, one junction end is altered; a read error may explain this. From the germline J gene comes the end of the CDR3, since the read stops 3 residues before it. The chain uses TRBV4-1 and TRBJ2-3, with 9 bases matching TRBD1. The CDR3 totals 15 residues. Germline V gives CDR1 MGHRA, CDR2 YSYEKL. The part of the CDR3 DNA that was read is TGCACCAGCAGCCGCGGACAGGGGATGATAGATACG. Amino acid sequence: CTSSRGQGMIDT. The entire CDR3 protein reads CTSSRGQGMIDTQYF.

This clone was observed at least ten times. Incomplete CDR3 DNA: TGTGCCAGCAGCCAGACAGGGATTCACACAGATACG. This codes for CASSQTGIHTDT. The entire CDR3 protein reads CASSQTGIHTDTQYF. The chain has TRBV2 and TRBJ2-3; TRBD1 aligns across 7 bases. The missing CDR3 end, 3 residues past where the read stops, is filled in from the germline J gene. The trim removed 6 bases at V and 2 bases at J, leaving 8 bases unmatched. Germline CDR1 reads SNHLY; CDR2 reads FYNNEI. The CDR3 has 15 residues.

Remarks on this clone: From the germline J gene comes the end of the CDR3, since the read stops 3 residues before it. The V gene is TRBV2, the J gene TRBJ1-5; a weak D match, TRBD1 (5 bases). The germline gives CDR1 SNHLY, CDR2 FYNNEI. The CDR3 spans 12 residues. V was cut by 9 bases and J by 2 bases, with 8 bases left in between. CDR3 amino acids: CASSRGNQPQHF. The sequenced CDR3 bases are TGTGCCAGTTCCAGGGGCAATCAGCCC.

This clone was picked up many times. The read ends 3 residues shy of where the CDR3 ends; the end is completed using the germline J gene. The chain employs TRBV30 and TRBJ1-4; 12 nucleotides agree with TRBD1. Trimming removed 7 bases from V and 8 bases from J; junction bases left unmatched: 5. Germline V gene sequence: CDR1 GTSNPN, CDR2 SVGIG (reference sequence). The CDR3 contains 13 residues. This chain's CDR3 is CASPGQGAEKLFF. The covered CDR3 bases are TGTGCCTCACCGGGACAGGGGGCCGAAAAA.

In its sample, this clone was seen a few times. The observed sequence ends 3 residues before the CDR3 terminus, with the missing tail filled in from the germline J gene. The chain carries TRBV7-2 and TRBJ2-5; D is undetermined. This CDR3 spans 12 amino acids. Germline V gives CDR1 SGHTA, CDR2 FQGNSA. V was cut by 3 bases and J by 1 base, with 3 bases left in between. The CDR3 sequence is CASSLRQETQYF. The sequenced CDR3 bases are TGTGCCAGCAGCTTGCGCCAAGAGACC.